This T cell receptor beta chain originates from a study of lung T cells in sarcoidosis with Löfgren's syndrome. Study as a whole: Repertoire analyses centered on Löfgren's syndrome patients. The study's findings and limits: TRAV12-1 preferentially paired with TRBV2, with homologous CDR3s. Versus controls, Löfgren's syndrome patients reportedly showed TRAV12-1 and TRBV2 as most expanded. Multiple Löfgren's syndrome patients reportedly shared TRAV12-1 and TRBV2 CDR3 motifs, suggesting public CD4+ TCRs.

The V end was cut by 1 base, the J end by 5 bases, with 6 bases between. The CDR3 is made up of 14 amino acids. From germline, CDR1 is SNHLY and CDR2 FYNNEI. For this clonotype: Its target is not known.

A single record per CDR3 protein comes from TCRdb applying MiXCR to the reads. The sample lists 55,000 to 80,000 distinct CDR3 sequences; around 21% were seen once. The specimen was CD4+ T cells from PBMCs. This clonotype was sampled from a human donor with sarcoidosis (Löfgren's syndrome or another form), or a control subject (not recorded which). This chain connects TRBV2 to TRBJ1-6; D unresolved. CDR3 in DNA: TGTGCCAGCAGTGAAGGCCAGAATAATTCACCCCTCCACTTT. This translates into CASSEGQNNSPLHF.